This T cell receptor (beta chain) comes out of a study of T cell repertoires in cytomegalovirus infection. Study at large: Both CMV infection and a matching HLA type were indicated by public TCR beta signatures. Study-wide points: It was HLA-C-restricted CMV-specific TCR beta clonotypes that dominated the response ex vivo. Carriers of CMV plus the relevant HLA were identified by cumulative public TCR beta family frequency.

Each CDR3 protein is one row after TCRdb ran MiXCR on the reads. The table has around 740,000 distinct CDR3 sequences, 35% to 45% seen once. The germline V and J ends were trimmed by 4 bases and 4 bases, with 15 bases remaining between them. The germline gives CDR1 SQVTM, CDR2 ANQGSEA. The CDR3 extends over 14 amino acids. With regard to this clonotype: Its specificity is not known.

This TCR was sampled from a human donor in good health (CMV status not recorded). Some clones in this sample may be carry-over from other donors' samples. The material sequenced was PBMCs. This rearrangement joins TRBV29-1 to TRBJ2-3, with D possibly TRBD1 on 8 matching bases. DNA for the CDR3: TGCAGCGTTGGACGGACAGGGAGGGCAGATACGCAGTATTTT. Translated: CSVGRTGRADTQYF.